The clone carrying this T cell receptor beta chain was seen ten or more times. No antigen is known for it. Deletions cut 4 bases from V and 1 base from J, with 8 bases between. The germline V gene encodes CDR1 SGHRS and CDR2 YFSETQ. The CDR3 is 13 amino acids. This sample stems from a study of CD8 T cells in ankylosing spondylitis. Notes on the study in general: Seemingly characteristic of ankylosing spondylitis blood was a TCR beta motif consisting of eight highly homologous variants. Disease-linked clones reportedly showed significant enrichment in matched ankylosing spondylitis synovial fluid. With a CD8+ phenotype, disease-linked clones were relatively rare in peripheral blood.

TCR beta libraries were made by quantitative 5'-RACE with molecular barcodes. Via MiXCR, TCRdb re-called the 5' RACE reads, giving one row per CDR3 protein. The data show around 230,000 distinct CDR3 sequences, about 9.1% seen once. V usage is TRBV5-1 and J usage is TRBJ1-1; D gene uncertain. This sequence was found in a male donor with ankylosing spondylitis or in good health (not recorded which). The sample consisted of blood, either unsorted or a sorted T cell fraction (not recorded which). CDR3 sequence (DNA): TGCGCCAGCAGCCTGTGGACGAACACTGAAGCTTTCTTT. Translating it yields CASSLWTNTEAFF.